These 17 T cell receptor beta chains came from one sample sequenced in a study of T cells in women clearing cervical HPV infection. The assay was immunoSEQ multiplex PCR, and TCRdb's table has in-frame clones only and misses some. The sample's table shows about 22,000 clones. The source material was blood buffy coat. The receptors come from a woman aged 18 to 75 with a cervical HPV16 infection that either progressed to CIN3+ or cleared (not recorded which).

Comments on this clone: The sequence runs out 3 residues before the end of the CDR3; the remainder is reconstructed from the germline J gene. The rearrangement uses TRBV30 and TRBJ2-1; possible D gene TRBD2, 5 bases. V was cut by 8 bases and J by 3 bases, with 8 bases left in between. CDR1 is GTSNPN, CDR2 SVGIG, per germline (reference sequence). The CDR3 has 11 amino acids. The CDR3 loop reads CARSVYNEQFF. Incomplete CDR3 DNA: TGTGCCCGTAGCGTCTACAATGAG.

Notes on this clone: The read ends 3 residues early relative to the CDR3; the germline J gene fills the gap. V is TRBV6-2 or TRBV6-3 and J is TRBJ1-3, with D hard to call. In germline, CDR1 is MNHEY, CDR2 SVGEGT. The CDR3 length is 15 residues. V was pared by 3 bases and J by 0 bases, with 9 bases between. The chain's CDR3 is CASSYGRNSGNTIYF. The DNA read from the CDR3 is TGTGCCAGCAGTTATGGGCGCAACTCTGGAAACACC.

About this clone: Coverage ceases 3 residues before the CDR3 finishes, and the germline J gene fills in the end. The chain uses TRBV20-1 and TRBJ1-6; 9 positions agree with TRBD1. V was clipped by 6 bases and J by 10 bases; unmatched bases: 7. This CDR3 is built from 13 residues. CDR1 DFQATT and CDR2 SNEGSKA come from the germline V gene (reference sequence). The CDR3 spells CSARTGDRSPLHF. The DNA read from the CDR3 is TGCAGTGCAAGGACAGGGGATAGGTCACCC.

Judged by frequency, this clone is medium-sized. The read finishes 3 residues shy of the CDR3 end, and the germline J gene is used to complete it. The gene calls are TRBV5-1 and TRBJ1-2; TRBD1 is a possible D gene (5 bases). CDR3 length: 17 amino acids. Germline lookup yields CDR1 SGHRS and CDR2 YFSETQ. The CDR3 reads CASSPSGGTGEEGGYTF. The part of the CDR3 DNA that was read is TGCGCCAGCAGCCCCTCCGGCGGAACGGGGGAGGAAGGCGGC.

Remarks on this clone: The read terminates 3 residues before the CDR3 end, so the remaining end is supplied by the germline J gene. The rearrangement joins TRBV7-8 to TRBJ1-2, with TRBD1 matching 7 bases. The V gene end was trimmed by 5 bases and the J gene end by 2 bases; junction bases not matched to a gene: 8. CDR1 and CDR2 (germline): SGHVS, FQNEAQ. This CDR3 has 15 residues. CDR3 bases read: TGTGCCAGCAGCGGGGCAGGGGGGAGGAACTATGGC. Translation: CASSGAGGRNYG. From start to end, the CDR3 is CASSGAGGRNYGYTF.

CDR3 region: CSVVRTGENIQYF. The CDR3 DNA, read in part, is TGCAGCGTTGTCAGGACAGGGGAAAACATT. The chain recombines TRBV29-1 with TRBJ2-4; 9 bases are a match to TRBD1. The CDR3 goes on 3 residues after the read ends, and that part is filled in from the germline J gene. CDR3 length: 13 amino acids. Germline V gives CDR1 SQVTM, CDR2 ANQGSEA. Trimming took 4 bases from V and 5 from J; bases not matched to a gene: 3.

For this clone: Coverage ceases 3 residues before the CDR3 finishes, and the germline J gene fills in the end. The rearrangement joins TRBV30 to TRBJ2-5, with D unresolved. The CDR3 contains 13 residues. The germline CDR1 and CDR2 sequences are GTSNPN and SVGIG (reference sequence). Trimming shortened V by 2 bases and J by 4 bases, and 11 bases separated the two germline ends. The CDR3 here is CAWSSKGGETQYF. Incomplete CDR3 DNA: TGTGCCTGGAGTTCAAAGGGTGGAGAGACC.

Of note for this clone: The read ends 3 residues shy of where the CDR3 ends; the end is completed using the germline J gene. The rearrangement links TRBV15 to TRBJ1-4, with D possibly being TRBD1 (5 bases). CDR1 and CDR2 from the germline V gene are LNHNV and YYDKDF (reference sequence). V lost 2 bases and J 7 bases, leaving 17 bases between the germline ends. CDR3 size: 16 residues. The CDR3 region is CATSRTRGGYSEKLFF. CDR3 DNA, as far as it was read: TGTGCCACCAGCAGAACTCGGGGGGGGTACAGTGAAAAA. Full variable domain (missing parts from reference TRBV15 and TRBJ1-4): DAMVIQNPRYQVTQFGKPVTLSCSQTLNHNVMYWYQQKSSQAPKLLFHYYDKDFNNEADTPDNFQSRRPNTSFCFLDIRSPGLGDTAMYLCATSRTRGGYSEKLFFGSGTQLSVL.

Comment on this clone: The observed sequence ends 3 residues before the CDR3 terminus, with the missing tail filled in from the germline J gene. The V call is TRBV5-1, the J call TRBJ1-2; D is unclear. CDR3 length: 12 amino acids. The ends were cut back, 0 bases at V and 4 bases at J, with 4 bases in the middle. Per germline, CDR1 SGHRS and CDR2 YFSETQ. The CDR3 sequence is CASSLDSYGYTF. CDR3 DNA, as far as it was read: TGCGCCAGCAGCTTGGACAGCTATGGC.

A remark on this clone: The read is 3 residues too short to cover the CDR3 end, so that end is filled in from the germline J gene. V is TRBV20-1 and J is TRBJ2-2, with D tentatively TRBD1 (6 bases). Germline V CDR1 and CDR2: DFQATT, SNEGSKA (reference sequence). There are 14 residues in the CDR3. Trimming left V 6 bases short and J 2 bases short, with 13 bases between. The sequenced part of the CDR3 DNA is TGCAGTGCCCAGGGGCTAGTTAACACCGGGGAG. This gives the protein CSAQGLVNTGE. The entire CDR3 sequence reads CSAQGLVNTGELFF.

CDR3 DNA (partial): TGCAGTGCAAAGACAGGGGGCGGGGGTACTGAA. Encoded protein: CSAKTGGGGTE. The whole CDR3 reads CSAKTGGGGTEAFF. This rearrangement joins TRBV20-1 to TRBJ1-1; 10 bases map to TRBD1. The CDR3 end lies 3 residues beyond the end of the read and is filled in from the germline J gene. In germline, CDR1 is DFQATT, CDR2 SNEGSKA (reference sequence). V lost 6 bases to trimming and J lost 5 bases; unmatched junction nucleotides: 9. The CDR3 sequence is 14 residues long.

With regard to this clone: The read comes to an end 3 residues before the CDR3 does, leaving the germline J gene to fill in the end. V usage is TRBV2 and J usage is TRBJ1-2; no reliable D call. The germline V and J ends were trimmed by 7 bases and 5 bases, with 8 bases remaining between them. This CDR3 is 11 amino acids long. Germline assignment: CDR1 SNHLY and CDR2 FYNNEI. Partial CDR3 DNA: TGTGCCAGCACCGTAAGGTATGGC. Translated, it gives CASTVRYG. The CDR3 as a whole reads CASTVRYGYTF.

A word on this clone: The sequenced fragment ends 3 residues before the CDR3 boundary, so the rest is inferred from the germline J gene. The gene calls are TRBV30 and TRBJ2-3, with D perhaps matching TRBD1 (5 bases). Trimming took off 5 bases at V and 2 bases at J, with 14 bases between the two ends. In germline, CDR1 is GTSNPN, CDR2 SVGIG (reference sequence). The CDR3 has 14 residues. Here the CDR3 reads CAWGAPRSTDTQYF. CDR3 DNA, as far as it was read: TGTGCCTGGGGGGCCCCGCGGTCCACAGATACG.

Comments on this clone: The read halts 3 residues ahead of the CDR3 end, with the missing end drawn from the germline J gene. V and J are TRBV7-8 and TRBJ2-7, with D perhaps matching TRBD2 (5 bases). From germline, CDR1 is SGHVS and CDR2 FQNEAQ. The CDR3 is made up of 12 amino acids. V was cut by 6 bases and J by 5 bases, with 11 bases left in between. The CDR3 region is CASSFSGHEQYF. CDR3 DNA (partial): TGTGCCAGCAGTTTCAGCGGACACGAG.

A word on this clone: The CDR3 end is not reached by the read, which stops 3 residues before it; the germline J gene fills it in. The sample contains more than one DNA sequence encoding this CDR3. J is TRBJ2-5 and V is TRBV19; a possible D gene is TRBD1 (6 bases). CDR1 and CDR2 from the germline V gene are LNHDA and SQIVND (reference sequence). This CDR3 has 13 amino acids. Deletions cut 4 bases from V and 2 bases from J, with 8 bases between. CDR3 residues: CASSTGQQETQYF. The CDR3 DNA, read in part, is TGTGCCAGTAGTACCGGACAGCAAGAGACC. Variable domain in full (rest from reference TRBV19 and TRBJ2-5): DGGITQSPKYLFRKEGQNVTLSCEQNLNHDAMYWYRQDPGQGLRLIYYSQIVNDFQKGDIAEGYSVSREKKESFPLTVTSAQKNPTAFYLCASSTGQQETQYFGPGTRLLVL.

Comments on this clone: The CDR3 goes on 3 residues after the read ends, and that part is filled in from the germline J gene. This chain links TRBV5-4 with TRBJ2-5, with D possibly matching TRBD1 (6 bases). Germline V gene sequence: CDR1 SGHNT, CDR2 YYREEE (reference sequence). Deletions cut 1 base from V and 1 base from J, with 11 bases between. This CDR3 contains 15 residues. This CDR3 reads CASSLTGTLQETQYF. CDR3 DNA (partial): TGTGCCAGCAGCTTGACAGGGACCCTCCAAGAGACC.

Note on this clone: The CDR3 end falls 3 residues outside the read, so it is completed with the germline J gene. The chain employs TRBV27 and TRBJ2-3, with 7 bases identical to TRBD2. V trimming: 6 bases; J trimming: 3 bases; junction bases outside the gene matches: 9. Germline values: CDR1 MNHEY, CDR2 SMNVEV (reference sequence). The CDR3 length is 15 residues. The sequenced part of the CDR3 DNA is TGTGCCAGCAGCCCCCGGGGGGTAATGACAGATACG. Protein product: CASSPRGVMTDT. The entire CDR3 reads CASSPRGVMTDTQYF.